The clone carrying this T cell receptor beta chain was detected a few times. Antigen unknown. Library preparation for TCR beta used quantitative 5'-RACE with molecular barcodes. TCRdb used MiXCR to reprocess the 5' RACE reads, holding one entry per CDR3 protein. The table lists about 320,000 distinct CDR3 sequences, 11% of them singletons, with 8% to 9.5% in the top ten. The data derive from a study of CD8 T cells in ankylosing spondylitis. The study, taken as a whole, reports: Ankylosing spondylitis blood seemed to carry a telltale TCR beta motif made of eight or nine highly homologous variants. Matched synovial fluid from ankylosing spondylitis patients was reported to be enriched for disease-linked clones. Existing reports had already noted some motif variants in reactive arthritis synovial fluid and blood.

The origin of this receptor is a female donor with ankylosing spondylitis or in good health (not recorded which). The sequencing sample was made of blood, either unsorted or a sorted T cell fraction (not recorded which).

CDR3 sequence reads: CASSLEQGAVSPLHF. The CDR3, as DNA: TGTGCCAGCAGCTTAGAGCAGGGGGCGGTTTCACCCCTCCACTTT. V is TRBV11-2 and J is TRBJ1-6; TRBD1 matches 8 bases. Per germline, CDR1 SGHAT and CDR2 FQNNGV. Losses at the gene ends were 0 bases for V and 9 bases for J; bases not matched to a gene: 4. The CDR3 covers 15 residues.